This entry features one T cell receptor (beta chain) sequence. Its antigen is not identified. The entry originates in a study of T cell responses to AZD1222 COVID-19 vaccine. The study, taken as a whole, reports: Sampling captured repertoires only after the peak T cell response.

The CDR3 spans 12 residues. CDR1 MNHEY and CDR2 SVGEGT come from the germline V gene. Trimming removed 5 bases at V and 4 bases at J, with 9 bases between. TCRdb's table, derived via immunoSEQ multiplex PCR, lists solely in-frame clones and lacks some. The repertoire holds roughly 99,000 clones, with 91% as singletons. This specimen was peripheral blood, taken 28 days after the second AZD1222 dose. V is TRBV6-2 or TRBV6-3 and J is TRBJ2-7, with a weak D call TRBD1 (5 bases). The TCR was taken from an adult who received the AZD1222 COVID-19 vaccine. The DNA of the CDR3 is TGTGCCAGCAGTGATAAGGGGTACGAGCAGTACTTC. Residues: CASSDKGYEQYF.